This T cell receptor beta chain was recorded in a study of CD8 T cells in Susac syndrome (dated by TCRdb to the late 2010s). Turning to the overall study: The study used repertoire sequencing to test whether antigen drove CD8+ T cell activation and differentiation in Susac syndrome.

RNA was extracted using the RNeasy kit, and roughly 0.45 to 1 ug of the RNA was reverse transcribed with random hexamers. TCR beta CDR3 regions were amplified with the immunoSEQ multiplex PCR assay covering 54 Vbeta and 13 Jbeta segments. PCR amplification bias was corrected by using a synthetic template baseline for primer optimization and computational correction. As for how the authors treated the data: Only productive sequences were kept, with reads annotated to V, D and J genes according to IMGT and analyzed in immunoSEQ Analyzer. To calculate clonality, Shannon entropy was normalized by log2 of the number of productive unique sequences and then subtracted from one. For each patient and control, public and private clones were evaluated within the 100 most prevalent clones. Susac-specific clones were defined as absent from healthy and MS cohorts, around 1,000 published viral clones and other ImmuneACCESS disease sequences. TCRdb itself trimmed the public reads at Q25 with fastp, ran MiXCR and retained productive beta chains. Rows with a matching CDR3 protein are joined into one entry that keeps the most common DNA and genes. The V and J calls and clone size come from TCRdb's table, not from the authors' own analysis. The sample data list about 160,000 distinct CDR3 sequences, and 94% of these were observed just once. The ten largest clones add up to over 0.09% of the sample.

The CDR3 measures 16 amino acids from cysteine to phenylalanine. Just CDR3 DNA is preserved here, 48 bases in frame from base 1. V lost 5 bases and J lost 6 bases; the stretch between them is 22 bases long. The germline V gene yields MGHRA for CDR1 and YSYEKL for CDR2. In the case of this clonotype: Its antigen has not been determined. No clone much larger than this one lies a single base away; base qualities are absent.

Paper-wide results and their limitations: The number of individuals in the TCR sequencing and HLA analysis was acknowledged as relatively small.

Peripheral blood CD8+ and CD4+ T cells from healthy donors, Susac syndrome patients and multiple sclerosis patients were profiled using high-throughput TCR beta sequencing. The multiple sclerosis controls were treatment-naive patients who had stable or active relapsing-remitting disease and met the revised McDonald criteria. Bulk CD8+ and CD4+ T cells were purified by magnetic negative isolation, while CD8+ TEMRA cells were enriched using FACS. Blood was collected in EDTA tubes and processed within 24 hours, with PBMCs isolated through density gradient centrifugation. PBMCs intended for TCR sequencing were frozen in liquid nitrogen and were later thawed in a 37 degrees C water bath. The sorted or isolated CD4+, CD8+ and CD8+ TEMRA cells had a purity of 90% or higher.

The sequence derives from a human donor with multiple sclerosis. Sequenced sample: CD4+ T cells from PBMCs. The chain employs TRBV4-1 and TRBJ1-1, and perhaps TRBD1 as D gene, on 5 matching bases. The nucleotide sequence is TGCGCCAGCAGCTCGGATAACAGGTTCAGTTCGGCTGAAGCTTTCTTT. Protein translation: CASSSDNRFSSAEAFF.